This T cell receptor beta chain stems from a study of cytomegalovirus exposure and HLA in healthy donors. The PCR had 60 Vbeta and 13 Jbeta primers. As handled by the study authors: Later reanalysis found around 74 million unique TCR beta chains, around 10 million of them shared. Some clones are missing from TCRdb's copy, which holds only in-frame ones; the method was immunoSEQ multiplex PCR. The V and J calls and clone size were taken over from that table, and D and trimming were inferred from the DNA. There are fewer than 200,000 clones in the sample; around 81% occur only once, and around 13% lies in the top ten. This CDR3 comprises 15 residues. The ends lost 2 bases at V and 5 bases at J; junction bases unmatched: 8. Germline CDR1 is SGHAT and CDR2 is FQNNGV. For this clone: Antigen: not known.

Overall study findings and caveats: Among the CMV-associated chains, a few were confirmed in vitro as specific for CMV antigens. Most TCR beta V segments were productive about 87% or about 30% of the time in an earlier analysis.

This chain uses TRBV11-2 with TRBJ2-5; 7 positions match TRBD2. This clonotype was obtained from a woman in her 50s in good health and CMV-seronegative. The specimen sequenced was PBMCs. The CDR3 sequence is CASSLTLKAGETQYF. The CDR3 nucleotides are TGTGCCAGCAGCTTAACCCTCAAAGCGGGGGAGACCCAGTACTTC.